This is a list of T cell receptor beta chains from one sample in a study of identical twins. One entry per CDR3 protein, called by TCRdb with MiXCR from the 5' RACE reads. The data hold 1.5 million to 2 million distinct CDR3 sequences, with about 32% observed a single time. Sequences were obtained from cord blood. Source of these receptors: a newborn girl in good health. The CDR3 runs from the conserved cysteine through the conserved F or W. The D gene is left open where the match is weak. The size of a clone is reported for some rows only, either as once, few or many, or as a class for expanded clones.

V,D,size,length,J,CDR3,DNA
TRBV5-1,-,few,17,TRBJ2-3,CASSAILWSGPTDTQYF,TGCGCCAGCAGCGCGATACTATGGAGCGGCCCCACAGATACGCAGTATTTT
TRBV15,-,few,12,TRBJ1-5,CATSSRNQPQHF,TGTGCCACCAGCAGTCGAAATCAGCCCCAGCATTTT
TRBV7-2,TRBD2,few,17,TRBJ2-1,CASSFLGGGPSYNEQFF,TGTGCCAGCAGCTTTCTTGGGGGAGGGCCTTCCTACAATGAGCAGTTCTTC
TRBV20-1,TRBD1,few,16,TRBJ2-3,CSARVVGQVSTDTQYF,TGCAGTGCTAGAGTCGTTGGACAGGTTAGCACAGATACGCAGTATTTT
TRBV6-6,TRBD1,-,16,TRBJ2-2,CASSLQGGPNTGELFF,TGTGCCAGCAGCCTACAAGGGGGCCCGAACACCGGGGAGCTGTTTTTT
TRBV7-7,-,-,15,TRBJ2-5,CASSLSSTSQETQYF,TGTGCCAGCAGCTTGAGTTCGACTAGCCAAGAGACCCAGTACTTC
TRBV28,TRBD2,-,17,TRBJ2-4,CASSFGAGGAAKNIQYF,TGTGCCAGCAGTTTCGGGGCGGGGGGTGCAGCCAAAAACATTCAGTACTTC
TRBV7-2,TRBD2,-,16,TRBJ2-3,CASSLVIGGGTDTQYF,TGTGCCAGCAGCTTAGTGATCGGGGGGGGCACAGATACGCAGTATTTT
TRBV20-1,-,few,14,TRBJ2-7,CSASPRARPYEQYF,TGCAGTGCTAGCCCTCGGGCGCGCCCCTACGAGCAGTACTTC
TRBV4-2,TRBD1,-,18,TRBJ1-1,CASSQGGGWIPQNTEAFF,TGTGCCAGCAGCCAAGGAGGGGGCTGGATCCCTCAGAACACTGAAGCTTTCTTT
TRBV27,-,few,12,TRBJ2-7,CASRRTVYEQYF,TGTGCCAGCAGGAGGACAGTCTACGAGCAGTACTTC
TRBV6-6,-,-,14,TRBJ1-3,CASSYSGSGNTIYF,TGTGCCAGCAGTTACTCGGGCTCTGGAAACACCATATATTTT
TRBV3-1,-,many,11,TRBJ2-7,CASSQRSEQYF,TGTGCCAGCAGCCAAAGGAGTGAGCAGTACTTC
TRBV13,-,few,14,TRBJ2-1,CASSFGSEVGEQFF,TGTGCCAGCAGCTTTGGGTCGGAGGTGGGTGAGCAGTTCTTC
TRBV27,-,-,13,TRBJ1-1,CASSTGTPTEAFF,TGTGCCAGCAGCACAGGGACGCCCACTGAAGCTTTCTTT
TRBV7-2,TRBD2,-,19,TRBJ2-3,CASSSPWGGGYLSTDTQYF,TGTGCCAGCAGCTCCCCGTGGGGCGGGGGTTACCTTAGCACAGATACGCAGTATTTT
TRBV6-1,-,-,15,TRBJ2-5,CASSEVRGGGNEQYF,TGTGCCAGCAGTGAAGTAAGGGGGGGTGGGAATGAGCAGTACTTC
TRBV27,-,few,16,TRBJ2-5,CASSAGAGARKGTQYF,TGTGCCAGCAGTGCTGGGGCAGGGGCCCGAAAGGGGACCCAGTACTTC
TRBV5-1,-,few,15,TRBJ2-7,CASSLTTGFSGEQYF,TGCGCCAGCAGCCTGACGACAGGATTCTCCGGCGAGCAGTACTTC
TRBV12-3/TRBV12-4,TRBD2,-,15,TRBJ2-3,CASSLLAGEGDMQYF,TGTGCCAGCAGTTTACTAGCGGGAGAAGGAGATATGCAGTATTTT
TRBV12-3/TRBV12-4,TRBD2,few,17,TRBJ2-1,CASSLKAGTSSYNEQFF,TGTGCCAGCAGTTTGAAAGCCGGGACTAGCTCCTACAATGAGCAGTTCTTC
TRBV28,-,-,15,TRBJ2-5,CASSFLSGAGETQYF,TGTGCCAGCAGTTTTCTCTCGGGGGCAGGAGAGACCCAGTACTTC
TRBV10-3,-,-,15,TRBJ2-7,CAISETGLKVYEQYF,TGTGCCATCAGTGAGACAGGGCTTAAGGTCTACGAGCAGTACTTC
TRBV2,-,-,16,TRBJ2-1,CASMVGRADPYNEQFF,TGTGCCAGCATGGTCGGGCGGGCCGACCCCTACAATGAGCAGTTCTTC
TRBV10-3,-,few,13,TRBJ1-1,CAIGTQGNTEAFF,TGTGCCATCGGCACGCAAGGGAACACTGAAGCTTTCTTT
TRBV24-1,-,few,13,TRBJ2-4,CAADQLAKNIQYF,TGTGCCGCGGACCAACTAGCCAAAAACATTCAGTACTTC
TRBV6-6,TRBD2,few,17,TRBJ2-1,CASSYVSTSGSWNEQFF,TGTGCCAGCAGTTACGTTTCGACTAGCGGGAGCTGGAATGAGCAGTTCTTC
TRBV28,TRBD1,few,14,TRBJ2-2,CASSRTGGTGELFF,TGTGCCAGCAGTCGGACAGGGGGCACCGGGGAGCTGTTTTTT
TRBV20-1,-,-,16,TRBJ2-4,CSAPLTSISAKNIQYF,TGCAGTGCTCCCTTGACTAGTATTTCTGCCAAAAACATTCAGTACTTC
TRBV2,TRBD2,-,14,TRBJ2-7,CASRRSGRLPEQYF,TGTGCCAGCAGGCGTAGCGGGAGATTACCCGAGCAGTACTTC
TRBV20-1,-,-,13,TRBJ1-6,CSARGREGSPLHF,TGCAGTGCTAGGGGAAGGGAAGGATCACCCCTCCACTTT
TRBV18,-,-,14,TRBJ2-7,CASSARQETYEQYF,TGTGCCAGCTCAGCTCGACAGGAGACGTACGAGCAGTACTTC
TRBV19,-,-,18,TRBJ2-3,CASSILRQSVNPTDTQYF,TGTGCCAGTAGTATCCTCCGACAGAGCGTCAACCCCACAGATACGCAGTATTTT
TRBV6-5,-,few,14,TRBJ1-6,CASRGATRNLPLHF,TGTGCCAGCAGGGGAGCAACCCGTAATTTGCCCCTCCACTTT
TRBV6-5,-,few,13,TRBJ2-7,CASSYSADREQYF,TGTGCCAGCAGTTACTCGGCCGACCGGGAGCAGTACTTC
TRBV5-8,-,few,15,TRBJ2-7,CASSSNRAPFYEQYF,TGTGCCAGCAGTTCCAACAGGGCCCCTTTCTACGAGCAGTACTTC
TRBV28,-,-,12,TRBJ1-5,CASDEAHQPQHF,TGTGCCAGCGACGAGGCTCATCAGCCCCAGCATTTT
TRBV7-2,-,-,16,TRBJ2-3,CASSRGGISYSDTQYF,TGTGCCAGCAGCCGAGGAGGGATCTCTTACTCAGATACGCAGTATTTT
TRBV5-1,-,few,14,TRBJ1-2,CASSLEGGLYGYTF,TGCGCCAGCAGCTTGGAGGGAGGGCTTTATGGCTACACCTTC
TRBV4-2,TRBD2,many,15,TRBJ2-1,CASSQGRTSPREQFF,TGTGCCAGCAGCCAAGGCCGGACTAGCCCCAGAGAGCAGTTCTTC
TRBV3-1,-,-,16,TRBJ2-5,CASSQGWTATYNEQYF,TGTGCCAGCAGCCAAGGGTGGACCGCGACCTACAATGAGCAGTACTTC
TRBV4-2,TRBD2,many,16,TRBJ2-5,CASSQDRTSGQETQYF,TGTGCCAGCAGCCAAGATAGAACTAGCGGACAAGAGACCCAGTACTTC
TRBV29-1,-,-,10,TRBJ1-5,CSVEEGTQHF,TGCAGCGTTGAAGAGGGCACCCAGCATTTT
TRBV15,TRBD2,-,18,TRBJ2-3,CATSRDKVAGGSTDTQYF,TGTGCCACCAGCAGAGATAAGGTAGCGGGAGGTAGCACAGATACGCAGTATTTT
TRBV3-1,TRBD2,few,15,TRBJ2-3,CASSQPGGSTDTQYF,TGTGCCAGCAGCCAACCGGGGGGGTCCACAGATACGCAGTATTTT
TRBV12-3/TRBV12-4,TRBD1,-,14,TRBJ1-5,CASRAGTVNQPQHF,TGTGCCAGCAGGGCCGGGACAGTCAATCAGCCCCAGCATTTT
TRBV10-2,-,-,18,TRBJ1-6,CASSDLSLDRTYNSPLHF,TGCGCCAGCAGTGATTTGTCCCTCGACAGGACCTATAATTCACCCCTCCACTTT
TRBV20-1,-,-,11,TRBJ2-5,CSGNFQETQYF,TGCAGTGGTAACTTCCAAGAGACCCAGTACTTC
TRBV13,TRBD2,few,16,TRBJ2-1,CASSPTSGPPSIGQFF,TGTGCCAGCAGCCCGACTAGCGGACCCCCCTCAATAGGGCAGTTCTTC
TRBV10-1,-,-,14,TRBJ2-7,CAGSSSFRSSEQYF,TGCGCCGGCAGTTCTAGTTTTAGATCTTCCGAGCAGTACTTC
TRBV7-9,-,few,13,TRBJ2-3,CASSLGSWDTQYF,TGTGCCAGCAGCTTAGGGTCTTGGGATACGCAGTATTTT
TRBV7-8,-,-,15,TRBJ2-3,CASSTDGTGTDTQYF,TGTGCCAGCAGCACGGATGGGACGGGCACAGATACGCAGTATTTT
TRBV20-1,TRBD2,-,15,TRBJ2-1,CSARSRGRGYNEQFF,TGCAGTGCTAGATCCCGCGGGAGAGGATACAATGAGCAGTTCTTC
TRBV6-2/TRBV6-3,-,many,13,TRBJ2-7,CASSYPASSEQYF,TGTGCCAGCAGTTACCCAGCTAGCTCCGAGCAGTACTTC
TRBV25-1,-,few,16,TRBJ1-2,CASSERARCGNYGYTF,TGTGCCAGCAGTGAAAGGGCCCGATGCGGAAACTATGGCTACACCTTC
TRBV6-6,TRBD2,many,15,TRBJ2-3,CASSTLAGRTDTQYF,TGTGCCAGCAGTACTTTAGCGGGGCGAACAGATACGCAGTATTTT
TRBV27,-,few,18,TRBJ2-2,CASILSGHLFANTGELFF,TGTGCCAGCATACTGTCGGGACACCTGTTCGCGAACACCGGGGAGCTGTTTTTT
TRBV7-2,TRBD2,many,17,TRBJ2-7,CASSLISGGISDYEQYF,TGTGCCAGCAGCTTAATTAGCGGGGGTATATCAGACTACGAGCAGTACTTC
TRBV7-9,-,few,15,TRBJ2-1,CASTDPGVTYNEQFF,TGTGCCAGCACCGATCCCGGGGTTACCTACAATGAGCAGTTCTTC